This T cell receptor (beta chain) was retrieved from a study of OX40 agonist ivuxolimab in advanced cancers. Study-wide findings and caveats: Both blood CD4+ and CD8+ T cells showed clonal growth by week 6 at 0.1 to 3.0 mg/kg.

The CDR3 extends over 20 amino acids. Trimming left V 3 bases short and J 3 bases short, with 26 bases between. Germline lookup yields CDR1 KGHSH and CDR2 LQKENI. Concerning this clone: The antigen is unknown.

Sequencing used immunoSEQ multiplex PCR; TCRdb keeps in-frame clones, though not all of them. This table has approximately 60,000 clones, 80% to 90% appearing once. The chain uses TRBV18 and TRBJ1-4, with D possibly TRBD1 on 5 matching bases. The sample was CD4+ or CD8+ T cells sorted from blood, taken in a trial of the OX40 agonist ivuxolimab. The clonotype originates from an adult with an advanced solid tumor such as melanoma, head and neck, liver or kidney cancer. CDR3 sequence: CASSPTSAPTRGDPNEKLFF. In nucleotides, the CDR3 is TGTGCCAGCTCACCCACCTCGGCTCCAACTAGAGGGGACCCTAATGAAAAACTGTTTTTT.